The source of this T cell receptor (beta chain) is a study of graft-versus-host responses after intestinal transplantation. Across the whole study: All recipients were given anti-thymocyte globulin induction, and tacrolimus and steroids were then administered for around three years. Points from the study as a whole: Early post-transplant declines in HvG were associated with peak levels of circulating GvH clones. Investigators detected GvH clones in recipient marrow, with some emerging earlier in ileum or blood. Allografts from individuals with graft-donor T cell macrochimerism displayed high graft-versus-host to host-versus-graft clonal ratios.

The length of the CDR3 is 15 residues. Germline CDR1 and CDR2: SGDLS and YYNGEE. V gave up 0 bases and J gave up 3 bases; unmatched junction bases: 3. Turning to this clone: Its target is not known.

Sequencing used immunoSEQ multiplex PCR; TCRdb keeps in-frame clones, though not all of them. The repertoire consists of around 99,000 clones, with 80% to 90% occurring once and the leading ten covering 0.71%. The chain joins TRBV9 to TRBJ1-5; 7 bases line up with TRBD1. Sequencing used unstimulated CD4+ T cells sorted from spleen or lymph node cells, obtained before transplant. The clonotype originates from a human donor who was the organ donor for an intestinal transplant. The DNA of the CDR3 is TGTGCCAGCAGCGTAGGACAGGGAAACAATCAGCCCCAGCATTTT. As protein: CASSVGQGNNQPQHF.